This T cell receptor (beta chain) was sequenced for a study of shared clonotypes between healthy human individuals. Findings and caveats of the study: Memory subsets had estimated richness that was generally smaller than that of naive subsets. The represented genetic and exposure-history diversity was limited by the small number of donors. It was the non-shared clonotypes that had lower generation probabilities than clonotypes shared by all four donors.

In the case of this clone: Antigen unknown. Other nucleotide sequences in the sample specify the same CDR3.

Authors' processing steps: ImmunoSEQ sequences covered only the junction and lacked quality scores; filtering therefore differed. Libraries were prepared by immunoSEQ multiplex PCR; TCRdb keeps only in-frame clonotypes and omits some of them. Clonal size and the V and J genes are those of that table, whereas D and trimming came from the DNA. The sample holds 2.5 million or so clones, approximately 94% seen once. Per the germline V gene, CDR1 is MNHEY and CDR2 is SMNVEV (reference sequence). Trimming pared 2 bases from V and 1 base from J, leaving 3 bases between. This CDR3 has 13 residues. Sequenced input: naive CD4+ T cells sorted from blood. Indicated subset: CD45RA+ positively selected. The chain recombines TRBV27 with TRBJ1-5; D ambiguous. The TCR sequence derives from a man aged 18 to 30 in good health. As DNA, the CDR3 is TGTGCCAGCAGTTTAGACAGCAATCAGCCCCAGCATTTT. It yields the protein CASSLDSNQPQHF.